The 8 T cell receptor beta chains in this list originate from one sample, sequenced in a study of preoperative IRX-2 immunotherapy in early breast cancer. Profiling relied on immunoSEQ multiplex PCR, and the TCRdb table lists in-frame clones only, not all of them. The sample contains 35,000 to 50,000 clones, about 95% of which appear only once. Treatment described: preoperative locoregional IRX-2 cytokine immunotherapy. Sequences were derived from tumor tissue, sampled after IRX-2 immunotherapy. The receptors were gathered from a human donor with breast cancer.

The CDR3 here is CASSTTGIQYF. The CDR3 region has the DNA TGTGCCAGTAGTACGACAGGGATTCAGTACTTC. This chain links TRBV19 with TRBJ2-7, with 7 bases that match TRBD1. The CDR3 runs 11 residues. After removal of 4 bases from V and 10 bases from J, the junction contained 4 bases not matched to a gene. Germline CDR1 and CDR2: LNHDA and SQIVND (reference sequence).

The CDR3 bases are TGTGCCAGCAGCTTCGACTCTAAGGGGGAGACCCAGTACTTC. The encoded protein is CASSFDSKGETQYF. The rearrangement uses TRBV5-5 and TRBJ2-5, with D perhaps TRBD1 (5 bases). Germline CDR1 is SGHKS and CDR2 is YYEKEE (reference sequence). The V end lost 2 bases, the J end lost 5 bases, and 13 bases lay between the germline ends. This CDR3 has 14 residues.

The chain carries TRBV9 and TRBJ2-3; 11 bases map to TRBD2. This CDR3 has 15 residues. Germline CDR1 reads SGDLS; CDR2 reads YYNGEE. The V gene end was trimmed by 2 bases and the J gene end by 4 bases; junction bases not matched to a gene: 3. CDR3 region: CASSVSGGGADTQYF. The CDR3, as DNA: TGTGCCAGCAGCGTTAGCGGGGGGGGCGCAGATACGCAGTATTTT.

This clone has only one observation. The CDR3 region has the DNA TGTGCCATCAGTGAGTTTCAGGGGGGGCCAGAGACCCAGTACTTC. Protein: CAISEFQGGPETQYF. This chain connects TRBV10-3 to TRBJ2-5; the D call may be TRBD1 or TRBD2 (7 bases each). The V gene lost 1 base and the J gene lost 4 bases, with 13 bases spanning the gap. This CDR3 has 15 amino acids. In germline, CDR1 is ENHRY, CDR2 SYGVKD.

This chain links TRBV18 with TRBJ1-4; 10 bases align to TRBD1. CDR3 length equals 16 residues. V lost 3 bases to trimming and J lost 8 bases; unmatched junction nucleotides: 9. The germline V gene has CDR1 KGHSH and CDR2 LQKENI. CDR3: CASSPGAGTGVEKLFF. CDR3 DNA sequence: TGTGCCAGCTCACCGGGGGCCGGGACAGGGGTCGAAAAACTGTTTTTT.

The rearrangement uses TRBV7-9 and TRBJ2-1; 11 bases line up with TRBD2. From germline, CDR1 is SEHNR and CDR2 FQNEAQ (reference sequence). This CDR3 is built from 16 residues. V trimming: 5 bases; J trimming: 6 bases; junction bases outside the gene matches: 9. In nucleotides, the CDR3 is TGTGCCAGCAGCCTGCTGGGGACTAGCGGCCTCAATGAGCAGTTCTTC. This codes for CASSLLGTSGLNEQFF.

This clone was observed once. The chain employs TRBV19 and TRBJ2-3; 9 bases fit TRBD2. Germline lookup yields CDR1 LNHDA and CDR2 SQIVND (reference sequence). The V gene end was trimmed by 7 bases and the J gene end by 10 bases; junction bases not matched to a gene: 15. The CDR3 spans 15 residues. The CDR3 protein is CASNPGASGVSAQYF. The CDR3 region has the DNA TGTGCCAGTAACCCCGGGGCTAGCGGGGTCTCTGCGCAGTATTTT.

The chain employs TRBV7-8 and TRBJ2-1, with 8 nucleotides matching TRBD2. With 3 bases clipped from V and 2 bases from J, the junction kept 3 bases outside the gene matches. CDR1 SGHVS and CDR2 FQNEAQ come from the germline V gene. The CDR3 sequence is 15 residues long. The CDR3 nucleotides read TGTGCCAGCAGCTTGGCGGGGGGCACCTACAATGAGCAGTTCTTC. It codes for CASSLAGGTYNEQFF. The whole variable domain, remainder taken from reference TRBV7-8 and TRBJ2-1, is GAGVSQSPRYKVAKRGQDVALRCDPISGHVSLFWYQQALGQGPEFLTYFQNEAQLDKSGLPSDRFFAERPEGSVSTLKIQRTQQEDSAVYLCASSLAGGTYNEQFFGPGTRLTVL.